The source of this T cell receptor beta chain is a study of blood T cells in healthy people across ages. Using a J-beta primer mix together with a sample-barcoded 5' primer, a second PCR was run for roughly 6 to 12 cycles. One entry per CDR3 protein, called by TCRdb with MiXCR from the 5' RACE reads. The repertoire includes 710,000 or so distinct CDR3 sequences, 20% to 25% of them detected once, and less than 25% sits in the top ten. Samples each had at least 5 micrograms of total RNA extracted. With respect to this clonotype: The antigen is undetermined. The germline gene is not matched at one end of the junction; a read error may be the cause.

Study-wide results and limits: Reliance upon unsorted PBMCs precluded definitive naive versus antigen-experienced comparison. Diversity estimates from one million T cells were considered underestimates. CMV status of donors was unknown, possibly confounding expanded clonotype changes.

Germline CDR1 reads MNHEY; CDR2 reads SVGEGT. CDR3 size: 15 residues. Sequencing input: blood. The TCR was taken from a man between 65 and 85 years old in good health. The J gene is TRBJ1-2, the V gene TRBV6-2 or TRBV6-3; TRBD1 is a possible D gene (5 bases). CDR3 region: CASSSPGPANYGHTF. The CDR3 DNA reads as TGTGCCAGCAGTTCGCCGGGGCCAGCTAACTATGGCCACACCTTC.